This T cell receptor (beta chain) was sequenced during a study of blood T cell repertoires in COVID-19. Overall study context: Sources were T cells, B-cell-depleted T cells, or PBMCs; the material itself was cDNA or gDNA.

Germline-derived CDR1 and CDR2 are SNHLY and FYNNEI. This CDR3 contains 15 residues. The V gene lost 6 bases and the J gene lost 3 bases, with 14 bases spanning the gap. Sequenced by immunoSEQ multiplex PCR; TCRdb stores in-frame clones only, minus some. Counted here are 65,000 to 95,000 clones, around 79% occurring once; the ten biggest clones make up around 15%. This TCR derives from a human donor in a cohort sampled during active COVID-19. Specimen: peripheral blood. The gene calls are TRBV2 and TRBJ2-2, with D maybe TRBD2 (5 bases). CDR3 sequence: CASRGGYMDTGELFF. DNA of the CDR3: TGTGCCAGCAGGGGCGGGTATATGGACACCGGGGAGCTGTTTTTT.